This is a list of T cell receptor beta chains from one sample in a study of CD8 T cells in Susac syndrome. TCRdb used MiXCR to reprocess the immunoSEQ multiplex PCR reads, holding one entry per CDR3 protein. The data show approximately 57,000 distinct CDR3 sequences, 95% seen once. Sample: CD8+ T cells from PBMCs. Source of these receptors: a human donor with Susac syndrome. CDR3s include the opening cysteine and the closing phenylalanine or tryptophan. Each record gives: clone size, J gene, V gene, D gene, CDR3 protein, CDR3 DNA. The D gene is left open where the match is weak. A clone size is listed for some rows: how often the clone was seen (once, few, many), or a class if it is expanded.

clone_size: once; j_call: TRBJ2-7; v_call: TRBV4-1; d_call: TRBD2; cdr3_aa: CASSQVEARTSGLYEQYF; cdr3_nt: TGCGCCAGCAGCCAAGTAGAGGCAAGGACTAGCGGGCTATACGAGCAGTACTTC
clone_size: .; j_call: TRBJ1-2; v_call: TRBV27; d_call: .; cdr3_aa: CASSLFPGASIGGYTF; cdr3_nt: TGTGCCAGCAGTTTATTCCCGGGGGCGTCTATTGGTGGCTACACCTTC
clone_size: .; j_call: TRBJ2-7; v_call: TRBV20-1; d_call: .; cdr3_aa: CSASSGAYEQYF; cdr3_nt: TGCAGTGCTAGTTCGGGGGCCTACGAGCAGTACTTC
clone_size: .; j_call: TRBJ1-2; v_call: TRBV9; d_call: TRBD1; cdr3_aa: CASSPSGTENYGYTF; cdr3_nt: TGTGCCAGCAGCCCCTCCGGGACAGAGAACTATGGCTACACCTTC
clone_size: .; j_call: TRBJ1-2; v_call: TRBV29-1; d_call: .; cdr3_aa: CSYKANYGYTF; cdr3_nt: TGCAGCTATAAAGCTAACTATGGCTACACCTTC
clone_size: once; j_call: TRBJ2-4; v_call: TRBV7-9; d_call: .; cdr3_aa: CASSPRDTSAKNIQYF; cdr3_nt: TGTGCCAGCAGCCCTCGGGACACCTCAGCCAAAAACATTCAGTACTTC
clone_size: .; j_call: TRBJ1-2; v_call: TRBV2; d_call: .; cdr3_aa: CASTSNSYGYTF; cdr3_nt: TGTGCCAGCACCTCTAACAGCTATGGCTACACCTTC
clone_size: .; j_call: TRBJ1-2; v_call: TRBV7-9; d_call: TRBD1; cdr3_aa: CASSGDIGGAGYTF; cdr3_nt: TGTGCCAGCAGCGGCGACATAGGGGGCGCTGGCTACACCTTC
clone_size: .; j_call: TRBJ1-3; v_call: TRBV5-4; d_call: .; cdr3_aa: CASSPWGAGNTIYF; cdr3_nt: TGTGCCAGCAGCCCGTGGGGGGCGGGAAACACCATATATTTT
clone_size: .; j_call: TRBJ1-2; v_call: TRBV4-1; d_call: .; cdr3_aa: CASSHTGTIYGYTF; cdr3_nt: TGCGCCAGCAGCCACACCGGGACGATCTATGGCTACACCTTC
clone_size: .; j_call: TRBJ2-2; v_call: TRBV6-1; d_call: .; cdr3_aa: CATQDSGTPYTGELFF; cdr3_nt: TGTGCCACCCAAGACTCAGGGACTCCCTACACCGGGGAGCTGTTTTTT
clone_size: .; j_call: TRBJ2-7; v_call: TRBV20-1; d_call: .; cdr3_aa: CSASPEWVSYEQYF; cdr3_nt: TGCAGTGCTAGCCCCGAGTGGGTTTCCTACGAGCAGTACTTC
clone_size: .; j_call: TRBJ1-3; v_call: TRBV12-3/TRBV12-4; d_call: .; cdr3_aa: CASSLGNTIYF; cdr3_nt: TGTGCCAGCAGTTTGGGAAACACCATATATTTT
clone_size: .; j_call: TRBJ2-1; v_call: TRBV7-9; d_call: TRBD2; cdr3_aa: CAKNPGTSLRYEQFF; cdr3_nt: TGTGCCAAGAACCCGGGGACTAGTCTTCGCTATGAGCAGTTCTTC
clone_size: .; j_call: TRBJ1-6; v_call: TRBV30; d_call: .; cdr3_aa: CAWSKDIRGAPLHF; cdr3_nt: TGTGCCTGGAGTAAAGACATCCGCGGGGCACCCCTCCACTTT
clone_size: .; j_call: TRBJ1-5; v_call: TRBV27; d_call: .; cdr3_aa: CASSDGGNQPQHF; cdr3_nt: TGTGCCAGCAGTGATGGCGGCAATCAGCCCCAGCATTTT
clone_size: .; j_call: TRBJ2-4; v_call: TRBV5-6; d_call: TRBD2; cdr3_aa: CASSEQLAGGPKNIQYF; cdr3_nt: TGTGCCAGCAGCGAACAACTAGCGGGGGGGCCCAAAAACATTCAGTACTTC
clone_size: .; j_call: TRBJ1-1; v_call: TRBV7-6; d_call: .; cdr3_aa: CASSLTQEMNTEAFF; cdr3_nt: TGTGCCAGCAGCTTAACACAGGAGATGAACACTGAAGCTTTCTTT
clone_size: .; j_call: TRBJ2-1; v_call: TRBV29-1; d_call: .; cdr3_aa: CSVSWVGDEQFF; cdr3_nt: TGCAGCGTCTCCTGGGTCGGGGATGAGCAGTTCTTC
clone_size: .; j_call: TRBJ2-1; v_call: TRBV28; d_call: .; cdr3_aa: CASSYSRNEQFF; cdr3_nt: TGTGCCAGCAGCTACTCACGGAATGAGCAGTTCTTC
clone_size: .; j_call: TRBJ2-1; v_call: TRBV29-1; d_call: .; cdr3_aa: CSVAHSYGASQFF; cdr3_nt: TGCAGCGTTGCCCACTCCTACGGGGCCTCGCAGTTCTTC
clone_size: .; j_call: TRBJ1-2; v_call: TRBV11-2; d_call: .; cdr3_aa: CASSVLGAQLYGYTF; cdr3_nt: TGTGCCAGTTCCGTGCTGGGGGCTCAACTCTATGGCTACACCTTC
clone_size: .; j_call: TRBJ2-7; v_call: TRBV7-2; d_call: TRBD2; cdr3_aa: CASSDAGTSDEQYF; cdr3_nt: TGTGCCAGCAGCGACGCCGGGACTAGCGACGAGCAGTACTTC
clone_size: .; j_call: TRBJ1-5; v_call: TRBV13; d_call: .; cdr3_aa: CASSLGLVGQPQHF; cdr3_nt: TGTGCCAGCAGCTTAGGTCTGGTTGGTCAGCCCCAGCATTTT
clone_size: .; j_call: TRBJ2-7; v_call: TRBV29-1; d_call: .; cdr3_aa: CSVRNPGQVYEQYF; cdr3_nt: TGCAGCGTTCGGAATCCGGGACAAGTGTACGAGCAGTACTTC
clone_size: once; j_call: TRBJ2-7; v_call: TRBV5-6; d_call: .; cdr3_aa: CASSSGPTGLSSYEQYF; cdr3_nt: TGTGCCAGCAGCTCGGGGCCGACCGGGCTTAGCTCCTACGAGCAGTACTTC
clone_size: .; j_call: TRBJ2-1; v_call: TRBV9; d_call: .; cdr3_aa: CASNNLGLYNEQFF; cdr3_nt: TGTGCCAGCAACAATCTCGGGCTGTACAATGAGCAGTTCTTC
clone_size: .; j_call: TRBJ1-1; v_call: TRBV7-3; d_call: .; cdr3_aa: CASSSGLGTEAFF; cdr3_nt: TGTGCCAGCAGTTCCGGACTGGGAACTGAAGCTTTCTTT